This T cell receptor (beta chain) was retrieved from a study of shared clonotypes between healthy human individuals. The sorted-subset replicate PCRs were given 200 ng DNA, which is 30,000 or so T cell genomes. The assay was immunoSEQ multiplex PCR, and TCRdb's table has in-frame clones only and misses some. The sample has approximately 1,000,000 clones; 70% to 80% are singletons. Study conclusions and caveats: Naive CD4 clonotypes were shared across a few donors at roughly 5%. Relative to clonotypes present in all four donors, those not shared had lower generation probabilities.

The CDR3 runs 19 residues. V lost 2 bases to trimming and J lost 0 bases; unmatched junction nucleotides: 15. Germline loops: CDR1 MNHEY, CDR2 SMNVEV (reference sequence). Comment on this clone: The antigen remains undetermined.

The chain has TRBV27 and TRBJ2-7; 8 positions match TRBD2. The sequenced sample was memory CD4+ T cells from PBMCs. This sample's subset: CD45RA-negative fraction. This TCR was recovered from a man aged 18 to 30 in good health. Some clones in this sample may be carry-over from other donors' samples. CDR3 sequence (DNA): TGTGCCAGCAGTTTAACCCCCCCCCGACTAGCGCCTAGCTCCTACGAGCAGTACTTC. Translation gives CASSLTPPRLAPSSYEQYF.